This entry lists 3 T cell receptor beta chains sequenced from one sample in a study of blood T cell repertoires in COVID-19. The protocol was immunoSEQ multiplex PCR, while the TCRdb copy is restricted to in-frame clones and leaves out a portion. The sample records about 300,000 clones, around 84% being singletons. Sequenced: peripheral blood. Receptor source: a human donor with COVID-19, enrolled during active disease. The donor label of this sample is uncertain.

The rearrangement links TRBV5-1 to TRBJ2-7; D ambiguous. Germline V lookup: CDR1 SGHRS, CDR2 YFSETQ. The CDR3 extends over 15 amino acids. Trimming took off 2 bases at V and 3 bases at J, with 15 bases between the two ends. CDR3 sequence (DNA): TGCGCCAGCAGCTTTTTGGCAGGTACTTACTACGAGCAGTACTTC. Encoded protein: CASSFLAGTYYEQYF. The complete variable domain, with remaining parts taken from reference TRBV5-1 and TRBJ2-7, reads KAGVTQTPRYLIKTRGQQVTLSCSPISGHRSVSWYQQTPGQGLQFLFEYFSETQRNKGNFPGRFSGRQFSNSRSEMNVSTLELGDSALYLCASSFLAGTYYEQYFGPGTRLTVT.

This clone was recorded only once. This rearrangement joins TRBV29-1 to TRBJ2-5, with 7 bases aligning to TRBD2. After removal of 1 base from V and 5 bases from J, the junction contained 4 bases not matched to a gene. Germline-derived CDR1 and CDR2 are SQVTM and ANQGSEA. This CDR3 has 13 amino acids. The CDR3 DNA reads TGCAGCGTTGAAGTGCGGGGGATGGAGACCCAGTACTTC. It is translated as CSVEVRGMETQYF.

This clone was picked up a small number of times. The chain is built from TRBV7-9 and TRBJ1-1; D is unresolved. Germline V gene data show CDR1 as SEHNR and CDR2 as FQNEAQ (reference sequence). This CDR3 region has 13 residues. V lost 4 bases and J lost 0, with 6 bases in between. CDR3 nucleotides: TGTGCCAGCAGCTCGCAGATGAACACTGAAGCTTTCTTT. This gives the protein CASSSQMNTEAFF.